These 19 T cell receptor beta chains were all obtained from the same sample, sequenced in a study of neurological immune-mediated disorders. One entry per CDR3 protein, called by TCRdb with MiXCR from the 5' RACE reads. Seen here are around 90,000 distinct CDR3 sequences, less than 15% observed once, and the top ten hold about 5%. Time point given: longitudinal time-point 2. Sequencing input: PBMCs. All receptors come from a female donor with HTLV-1-associated myelopathy (HAM/TSP).

About this clonotype: As the CDR3 is not closed by the conserved phenylalanine or tryptophan, this likely results from a read error. This chain joins TRBV12-3 or TRBV12-4 and TRBJ1-2; D is unclear. The V end was cut by 0 bases, the J end by 8 bases, with 16 bases between. The CDR3 consists of 15 residues. CDR3 nucleotides: TGTGCCAGCAGTTTAGCGATAAGGCCAGTGGGAGGCTACACCTGC. Translated: CASSLAIRPVGGYTC.

This clonotype was detected ten times or more. The chain has TRBV28 and TRBJ1-1; possibly TRBD1 for D (5 bases). This CDR3 comprises 13 residues. From germline, CDR1 is MDHEN and CDR2 SYDVKM. V lost 7 bases to trimming and J lost 11 bases, with 20 bases between them. For the CDR3, the DNA is TGTGCCAGCAAAGAGGGGTGGCAAGAAGGGGCTTTCTTT. It codes for CASKEGWQEGAFF. The complete variable domain, with remaining parts taken from reference TRBV28 and TRBJ1-1, reads DVKVTQSSRYLVKRTGEKVFLECVQDMDHENMFWYRQDPGLGLRLIYFSYDVKMKEKGDIPEGYSVSREKKERFSLILESASTNQTSMYLCASKEGWQEGAFFGQGTRLTVV.

The sample holds a few counts of this clonotype. This chain joins TRBV20-1 and TRBJ2-1; TRBD2 matches 9 bases. The CDR3 totals 14 residues. J gave up 3 bases and V 3 bases, and 3 bases lay outside the gene matches. Germline V lookup: CDR1 DFQATT, CDR2 SNEGSKA (reference sequence). DNA of the CDR3: TGCAGTGCTAGGCTAGCGGGGATCTACAATGAGCAGTTCTTC. Its translation: CSARLAGIYNEQFF.

In this sample, this clonotype turned up many times. The chain is built from TRBV21-1 and TRBJ2-1; the D segment call TRBD2 is taken from the table without a DNA check. TRBV21-1 constitutes a pseudogene. The CDR3 extends over 20 amino acids. The CDR3 coding sequence is TGTGCCAGCAGCACTCCTTCACTGGGTAGGGCGGCTAGCGGGGGGGATGAGCAGTTCTTC. Translation gives CASSTPSLGRAASGGDEQFF.

This clonotype came up many times. The rearrangement links TRBV5-5 to TRBJ2-5; D may be TRBD2 (5 bases). The V and J ends lost 4 bases and 2 bases respectively, with 6 bases between them. CDR1 and CDR2 from the germline V gene are SGHKS and YYEKEE (reference sequence). The CDR3 loop spans 12 amino acids. This chain's CDR3 is CASSGSQETQYF. The CDR3 DNA reads as TGTGCCAGCAGCGGGAGTCAAGAGACCCAGTACTTC.

This clonotype was recorded at least ten times. The CDR3 sequence is CSARSPVETQYF. CDR3 sequence (DNA): TGCAGTGCTAGGTCCCCCGTGGAGACCCAGTACTTC. The chain couples TRBV20-1 to TRBJ2-5; D remains ambiguous. CDR1 is DFQATT and CDR2 is SNEGSKA in the germline V gene (reference sequence). The V end lost 3 bases, the J end lost 5 bases, and 10 bases lay between the germline ends. This CDR3 contains 12 residues.

This clonotype was recorded at least ten times. This rearrangement joins TRBV12-3 or TRBV12-4 to TRBJ2-7, with a tentative D call TRBD2 (5 bases). V was cut by 8 bases and J by 5 bases, with 25 bases left in between. The CDR3 is made up of 16 amino acids. CDR3 coding DNA: TGTGCCAGCCCTACGCCGAGGGCGAGGTCGGTGGACGAGCAGTACTTC. This encodes CASPTPRARSVDEQYF.

This clonotype was counted many times. This chain uses TRBV6-1 with TRBJ2-2; D is unclear. The germline CDR1 and CDR2 sequences are MNHNS and SASEGT. V was shortened by 8 bases and J by 3 bases, with 13 bases between the two germline ends. There are 14 residues in the CDR3. This chain's CDR3 is CASWLTGYTGELFF. The DNA of the CDR3 is TGTGCCAGCTGGCTGACTGGATACACCGGGGAGCTGTTTTTT.

This clonotype was picked up many times. This rearrangement joins TRBV12-3 or TRBV12-4 to TRBJ2-5; tentative D call: TRBD1 (5 bases). V was clipped by 6 bases and J by 3 bases, with 14 bases between them. The length of the CDR3 is 14 residues. CDR3 protein: CASRFLPDKETQYF. The CDR3 coding sequence is TGTGCCAGCAGGTTTTTACCGGACAAAGAGACCCAGTACTTC.

This clonotype was seen ten or more times. The gene calls are TRBV5-1 and TRBJ2-2, with TRBD1 matching 10 bases. V dropped 2 bases and J dropped 1; count of bases not matched to a gene: 2. The CDR3 loop spans 16 amino acids. Germline-derived CDR1 and CDR2 are SGHRS and YFSETQ. This chain's CDR3 is CASSFWDRGNTGELFF. CDR3 nucleotide sequence: TGCGCCAGCAGCTTTTGGGACAGGGGGAACACCGGGGAGCTGTTTTTT.

This chain links TRBV20-1 with TRBJ2-3; TRBD2 might be the D (6 bases). Germline V gene sequence: CDR1 DFQATT, CDR2 SNEGSKA (reference sequence). The CDR3 is 13 amino acids. Trimming removed 0 bases at V and 8 bases at J, with 12 bases between. The CDR3 nucleotides read TGCAGTGCTAGAGAAGCGGGTATGCGTACGCAGTATTTT. This sequence encodes CSAREAGMRTQYF.

This clonotype showed up many times. The J gene is TRBJ2-2, the V gene TRBV6-5; D unclear. V gave up 5 bases and J gave up 0 bases, with 10 bases separating them. Germline CDR1 and CDR2: MNHEY and SVGAGI. This CDR3 spans 15 amino acids. The CDR3 DNA follows: TGTGCCAGCAGTGCCTACAGCTCGAACACCGGGGAGCTGTTTTTT. It translates to CASSAYSSNTGELFF.

This clonotype was found many times. This chain links TRBV20-1 with TRBJ2-3; no firm D call. The CDR3 totals 12 residues. CDR1 and CDR2 (germline): DFQATT, SNEGSKA (reference sequence). V dropped 4 bases and J dropped 3 bases, with 8 bases sitting between them. The CDR3 spells CSAISRTDTQYF. CDR3 sequence (DNA): TGCAGTGCTATCTCTCGGACAGATACGCAGTATTTT.

This clonotype was counted ten times or more. CDR3 in amino acids: CASSYKGTGGVGETQYF. In DNA, the CDR3 is TGTGCCAGCAGTTATAAGGGCACAGGGGGCGTCGGGGAGACCCAGTACTTC. The V gene is TRBV6-6, the J gene TRBJ2-5; 9 bases match TRBD1. The CDR3 contains 17 residues. CDR1 and CDR2 (germline): MNHNY, SVGAGI (reference sequence). V dropped 3 bases and J dropped 5; count of bases not matched to a gene: 13.

The V gene is TRBV20-1, the J gene TRBJ2-7, with D tentatively TRBD2 (5 bases). The CDR3 runs 16 residues. V was trimmed by 5 bases and J by 5 bases, leaving 25 bases between them. In germline, CDR1 is DFQATT, CDR2 SNEGSKA (reference sequence). In DNA, the CDR3 is TGCAGTGCTTATGGGTACAGCCCCGCGGAGGCTAACGAGCAGTACTTC. This sequence encodes CSAYGYSPAEANEQYF.

This clonotype was seen at least ten times. The chain has TRBV20-1 and TRBJ2-3; a possible D gene is TRBD2 (6 bases). The CDR3 is 16 residues long. Germline-derived CDR1 and CDR2 are DFQATT and SNEGSKA (reference sequence). The germline V and J ends were trimmed by 0 bases and 0 bases, with 13 bases remaining between them. The CDR3 sequence: CSARDPGAGSTDTQYF. The CDR3 DNA follows: TGCAGTGCTAGAGACCCCGGGGCGGGGAGCACAGATACGCAGTATTTT.

This clonotype was counted ten times or more. The chain uses TRBV5-1 and TRBJ2-1; 9 bases line up with TRBD2. The CDR3 consists of 16 residues. CDR1 and CDR2 from the germline V gene are SGHRS and YFSETQ. V dropped 1 base and J dropped 5; count of bases not matched to a gene: 7. The CDR3 protein is CASSLFGGGADNEQFF. CDR3 DNA sequence: TGCGCCAGCAGCTTGTTTGGCGGGGGGGCCGACAATGAGCAGTTCTTC.

This clonotype has a count of ten or more. The chain joins TRBV6-6 to TRBJ2-7; 7 bases agree with TRBD2. V shed 6 bases and J 0 bases; nucleotides not matched to a gene: 5. CDR3 length: 14 amino acids. Germline CDR1 MNHNY, CDR2 SVGAGI (reference sequence). The CDR3 DNA follows: TGTGCCAGCAGGCGGGAGATAGGCTCCTACGAGCAGTACTTC. Residues: CASRREIGSYEQYF.

This clonotype occurred many times. The V and J genes are TRBV6-1 and TRBJ2-3; D assignment may be TRBD1 or TRBD2 (6 bases each). The germline gives CDR1 MNHNS, CDR2 SASEGT. Trimming removed 3 bases at V and 3 bases at J, with 10 bases between. This CDR3 has 14 residues. In DNA, the CDR3 is TGTGCCAGCAGTGACCGGGGGCGGACAGATACGCAGTATTTT. Translating it yields CASSDRGRTDTQYF.